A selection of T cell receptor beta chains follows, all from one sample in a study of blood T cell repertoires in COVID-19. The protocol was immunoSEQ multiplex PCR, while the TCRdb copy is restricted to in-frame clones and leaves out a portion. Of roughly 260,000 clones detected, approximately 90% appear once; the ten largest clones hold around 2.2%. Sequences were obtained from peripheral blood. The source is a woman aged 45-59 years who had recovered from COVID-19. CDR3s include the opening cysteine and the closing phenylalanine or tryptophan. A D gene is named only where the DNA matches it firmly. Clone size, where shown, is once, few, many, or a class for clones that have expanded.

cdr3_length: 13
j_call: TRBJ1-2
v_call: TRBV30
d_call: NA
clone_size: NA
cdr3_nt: TGTGCCTGCATGAAACAGGTTAACTATGGCTACACCTTC
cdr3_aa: CACMKQVNYGYTF

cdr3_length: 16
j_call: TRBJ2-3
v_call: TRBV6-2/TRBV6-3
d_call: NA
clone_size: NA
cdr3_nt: TGTGCCAGCAGCCCCGGGTCGGCCCTCAGCACAGATACGCAGTATTTT
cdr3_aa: CASSPGSALSTDTQYF

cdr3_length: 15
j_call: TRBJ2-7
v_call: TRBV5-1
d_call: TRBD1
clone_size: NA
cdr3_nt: TGCGCCAGCAGCTTCCGGGACAGCCGGCGGTCCGAGCAGTACTTC
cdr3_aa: CASSFRDSRRSEQYF

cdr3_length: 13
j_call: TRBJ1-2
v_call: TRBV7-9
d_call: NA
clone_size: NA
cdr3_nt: TGTGCCACCTCCCCAGGGACTCTATATGGCTACACCTTC
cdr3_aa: CATSPGTLYGYTF

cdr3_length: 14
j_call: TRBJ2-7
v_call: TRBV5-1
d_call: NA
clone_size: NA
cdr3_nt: TGCGCCAGCAGCTTTGGGACAACTAACTACGAGCAGTACTTC
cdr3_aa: CASSFGTTNYEQYF

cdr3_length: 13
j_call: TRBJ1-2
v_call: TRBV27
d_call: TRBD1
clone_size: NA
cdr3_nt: TGTGCCAGCAGTTTAAGGGACAGGGAAGGCTACACCTTC
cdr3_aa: CASSLRDREGYTF

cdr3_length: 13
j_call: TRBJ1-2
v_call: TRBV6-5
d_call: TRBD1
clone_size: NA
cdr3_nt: TGTGCCAGCGCCCGGGACAGGTCTAGGGGCTACACCTTC
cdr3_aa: CASARDRSRGYTF

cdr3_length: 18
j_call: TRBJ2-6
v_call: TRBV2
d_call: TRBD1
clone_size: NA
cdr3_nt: TGTGCCAGCAGCCGCCGGGACAGCGTTTGGGGTGGGGCCAACGTCCTGACTTTC
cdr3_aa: CASSRRDSVWGGANVLTF

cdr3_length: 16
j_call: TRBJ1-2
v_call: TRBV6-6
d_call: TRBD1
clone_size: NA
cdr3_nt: TGTGCCAGCAGGGTTGGGACAGCCGCCTCTAACTATGGCTACACCTTC
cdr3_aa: CASRVGTAASNYGYTF

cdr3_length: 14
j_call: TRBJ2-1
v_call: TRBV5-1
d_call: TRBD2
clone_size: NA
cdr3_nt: TGCGCCAGCAGCAGCGGGAGGGGGGACAATGAGCAGTTCTTC
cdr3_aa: CASSSGRGDNEQFF

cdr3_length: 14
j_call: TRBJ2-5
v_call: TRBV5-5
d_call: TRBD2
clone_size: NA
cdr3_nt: TGTGCCAGCAGCCGGGGGGGCGTACTAGAGACCCAGTACTTC
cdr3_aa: CASSRGGVLETQYF

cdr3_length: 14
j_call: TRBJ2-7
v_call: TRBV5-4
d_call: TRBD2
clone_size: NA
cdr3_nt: TGTGCCAGCAGCTTCGCGGGAGCACGCAACGAGCAGTACTTC
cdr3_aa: CASSFAGARNEQYF

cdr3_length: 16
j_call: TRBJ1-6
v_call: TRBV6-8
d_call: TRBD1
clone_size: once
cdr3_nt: TGTGCCAACAGGGGGCGGGAGGGGGCTCTCGGTTCACCCCTCCACTTT
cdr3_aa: CANRGREGALGSPLHF

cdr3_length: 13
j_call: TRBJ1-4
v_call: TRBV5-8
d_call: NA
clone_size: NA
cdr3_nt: TGTGCCAGCAGCTTGGCCAGGATTGAAAAACTGTTTTTT
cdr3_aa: CASSLARIEKLFF

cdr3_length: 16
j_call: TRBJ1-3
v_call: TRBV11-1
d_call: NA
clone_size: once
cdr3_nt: TGTGCCAGCAGCCCCCGGGAGAGGAGCTCTGGAAACACCATATATTTT
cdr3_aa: CASSPRERSSGNTIYF

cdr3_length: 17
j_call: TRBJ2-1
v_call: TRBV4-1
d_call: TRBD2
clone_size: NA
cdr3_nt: TGCGCCAGCAGTTTCCGTCTCGGCGGGAGCTATGGGGGTGAGCAGTTCTTC
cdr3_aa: CASSFRLGGSYGGEQFF

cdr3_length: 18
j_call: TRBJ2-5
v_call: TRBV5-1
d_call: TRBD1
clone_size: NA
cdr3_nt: TGCGCCAGCAGCTTGCAGGGACAGGGAGGATTCGGAAAAGAGACCCAGTACTTC
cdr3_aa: CASSLQGQGGFGKETQYF

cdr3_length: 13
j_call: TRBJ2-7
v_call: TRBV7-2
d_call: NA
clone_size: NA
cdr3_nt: TGTGCCAGCAGCTTAGCGCTTAGCTACGAGCAGTACTTC
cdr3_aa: CASSLALSYEQYF

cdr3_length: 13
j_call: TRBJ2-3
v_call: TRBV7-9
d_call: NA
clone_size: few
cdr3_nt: TGTGCCAGCAGCTTAATCCACACAGATACGCAGTATTTT
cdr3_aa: CASSLIHTDTQYF

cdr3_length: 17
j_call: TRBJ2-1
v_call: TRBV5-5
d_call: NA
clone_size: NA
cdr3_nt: TGTGCCAGCAGCAAGAGTGGGTCGGCTAGCCAGAGGAATGAGCAGTTCTTC
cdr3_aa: CASSKSGSASQRNEQFF

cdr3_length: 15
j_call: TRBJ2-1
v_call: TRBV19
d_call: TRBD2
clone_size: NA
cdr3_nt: TGTGCCAGTAGTATGAGGGAGGGCTCCTACAATGAGCAGTTCTTC
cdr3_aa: CASSMREGSYNEQFF

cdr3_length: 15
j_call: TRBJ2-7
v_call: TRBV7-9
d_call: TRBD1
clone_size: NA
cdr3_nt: TGTGCCAGCAGCTTAGGTACCCGACAGGGCTACGAGCAGTACTTC
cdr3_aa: CASSLGTRQGYEQYF

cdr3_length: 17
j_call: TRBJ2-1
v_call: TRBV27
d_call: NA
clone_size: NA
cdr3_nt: TGTGCCAGCGGATCCCAGAAACAGCGGTTATCCTACAATGAGCAGTTCTTC
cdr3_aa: CASGSQKQRLSYNEQFF

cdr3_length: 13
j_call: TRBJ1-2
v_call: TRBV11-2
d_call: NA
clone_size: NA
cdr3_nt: TGTGCCAGCAGCTTATGGCAGGGTGAAGGCTACACCTTC
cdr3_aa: CASSLWQGEGYTF

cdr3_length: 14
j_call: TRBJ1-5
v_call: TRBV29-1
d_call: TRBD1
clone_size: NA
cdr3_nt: TGCAGCGTATCAACCGGGACAGCTAATCAGCCCCAGCATTTT
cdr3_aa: CSVSTGTANQPQHF

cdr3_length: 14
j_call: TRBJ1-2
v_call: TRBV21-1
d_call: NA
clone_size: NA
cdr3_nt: TGTGCCAGCAGTCAGGGGGCGGATCCCTATGGCTACACCTTC
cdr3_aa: CASSQGADPYGYTF

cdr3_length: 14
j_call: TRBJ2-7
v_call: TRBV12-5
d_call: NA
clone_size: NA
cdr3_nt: TGTGCTAGTGGTTTAAGAACAGGCCATTCCCAGCAGTACTTC
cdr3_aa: CASGLRTGHSQQYF

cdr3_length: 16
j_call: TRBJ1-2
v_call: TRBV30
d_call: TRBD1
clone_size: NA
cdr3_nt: TGTGCCTGGAGGTCCCGGGACAGGGGCCTTAACTATGGCTACACCTTC
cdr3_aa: CAWRSRDRGLNYGYTF

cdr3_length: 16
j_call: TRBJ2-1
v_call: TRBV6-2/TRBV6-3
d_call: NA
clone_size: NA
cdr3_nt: TGTGCCAGCAGTTACGGGACTCTAAAACTACTTAATGAGCAGTTCTTC
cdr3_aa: CASSYGTLKLLNEQFF

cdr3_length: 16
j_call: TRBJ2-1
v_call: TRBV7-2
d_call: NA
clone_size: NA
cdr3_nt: TGTGCCAGCAGCCCGGACTTCCCCCCCGAGGACAATGAGCAGTTCTTC
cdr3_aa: CASSPDFPPEDNEQFF

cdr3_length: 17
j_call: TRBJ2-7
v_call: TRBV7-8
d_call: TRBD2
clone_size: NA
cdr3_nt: TGTGCCAGCAGCTTCCCTCTCGCGGGGGGGGTCTCCTACGAGCAGTACTTC
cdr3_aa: CASSFPLAGGVSYEQYF

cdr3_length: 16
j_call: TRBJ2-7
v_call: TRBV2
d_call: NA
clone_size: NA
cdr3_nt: TGTGCCAGCAGGGCCTCTTTCCAGGGGAGCTCCTACGAGCAGTACTTC
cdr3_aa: CASRASFQGSSYEQYF

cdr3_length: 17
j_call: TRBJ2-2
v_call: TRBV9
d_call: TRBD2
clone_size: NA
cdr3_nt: TGTGCCAGCAGCAAGACTAGCGGGAGTGGGATCACCGGGGAGCTGTTTTTT
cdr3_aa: CASSKTSGSGITGELFF

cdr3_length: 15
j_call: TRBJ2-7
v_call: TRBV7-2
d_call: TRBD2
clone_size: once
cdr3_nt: TGTGCCAGCGCCCCAAGCGGGAGTCCCTCCTACGAGCAGTACTTC
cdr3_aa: CASAPSGSPSYEQYF

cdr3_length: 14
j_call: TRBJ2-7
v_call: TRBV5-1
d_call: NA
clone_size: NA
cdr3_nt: TGCGCCAGCAGCTACTCGGGTGGCTCCTACGAGCAGTACTTC
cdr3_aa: CASSYSGGSYEQYF

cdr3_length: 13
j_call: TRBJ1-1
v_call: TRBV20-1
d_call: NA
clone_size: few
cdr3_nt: TGCAGTGCTAGTGCAGGGCAGTTCACTGAAGCTTTCTTT
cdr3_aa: CSASAGQFTEAFF

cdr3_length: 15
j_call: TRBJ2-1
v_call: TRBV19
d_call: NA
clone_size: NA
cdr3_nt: TGTGCCAGTAGTTTTCACAGGGGCACTAGCGGCCAGCAGTTCTTC
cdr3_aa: CASSFHRGTSGQQFF

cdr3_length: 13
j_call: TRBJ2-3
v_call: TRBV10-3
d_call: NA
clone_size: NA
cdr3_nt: TGTGCCTCCAGGACAGATTATTTGGATACGCAGTATTTT
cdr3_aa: CASRTDYLDTQYF

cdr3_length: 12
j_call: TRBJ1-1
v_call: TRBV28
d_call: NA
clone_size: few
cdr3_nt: TGTGCCAGCAGGGACATGAACACTGAAGCTTTCTTT
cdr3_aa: CASRDMNTEAFF

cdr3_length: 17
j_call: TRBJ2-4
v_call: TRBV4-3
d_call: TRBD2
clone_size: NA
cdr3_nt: TGCGCCAGCAGCCAAGAGACTAGCGGGAGAGCCAAAAACATTCAGTACTTC
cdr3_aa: CASSQETSGRAKNIQYF

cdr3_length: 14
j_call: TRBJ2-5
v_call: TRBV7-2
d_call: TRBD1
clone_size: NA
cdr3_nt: TGTGCCAGCAGCTTCGACAGGGGTCTGGAGACCCAGTACTTC
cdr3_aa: CASSFDRGLETQYF